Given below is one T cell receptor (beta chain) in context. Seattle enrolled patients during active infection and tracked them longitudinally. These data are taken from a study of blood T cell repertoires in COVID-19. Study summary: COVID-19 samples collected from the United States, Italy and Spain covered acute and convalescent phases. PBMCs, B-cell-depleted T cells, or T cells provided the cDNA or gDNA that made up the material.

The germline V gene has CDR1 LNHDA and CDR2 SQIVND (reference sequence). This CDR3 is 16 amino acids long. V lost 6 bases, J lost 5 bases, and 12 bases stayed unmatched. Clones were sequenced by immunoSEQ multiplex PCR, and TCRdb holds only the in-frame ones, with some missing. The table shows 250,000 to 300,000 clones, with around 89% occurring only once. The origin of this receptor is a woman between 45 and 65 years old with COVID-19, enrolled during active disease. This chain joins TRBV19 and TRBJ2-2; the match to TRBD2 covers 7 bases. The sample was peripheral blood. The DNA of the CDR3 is TGTGCCAGTAGACGGTTGCTAGCGGATACTACCGGGGAGCTGTTTTTT. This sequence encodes CASRRLLADTTGELFF. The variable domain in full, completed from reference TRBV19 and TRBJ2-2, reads DGGITQSPKYLFRKEGQNVTLSCEQNLNHDAMYWYRQDPGQGLRLIYYSQIVNDFQKGDIAEGYSVSREKKESFPLTVTSAQKNPTAFYLCASRRLLADTTGELFFGEGSRLTVL.